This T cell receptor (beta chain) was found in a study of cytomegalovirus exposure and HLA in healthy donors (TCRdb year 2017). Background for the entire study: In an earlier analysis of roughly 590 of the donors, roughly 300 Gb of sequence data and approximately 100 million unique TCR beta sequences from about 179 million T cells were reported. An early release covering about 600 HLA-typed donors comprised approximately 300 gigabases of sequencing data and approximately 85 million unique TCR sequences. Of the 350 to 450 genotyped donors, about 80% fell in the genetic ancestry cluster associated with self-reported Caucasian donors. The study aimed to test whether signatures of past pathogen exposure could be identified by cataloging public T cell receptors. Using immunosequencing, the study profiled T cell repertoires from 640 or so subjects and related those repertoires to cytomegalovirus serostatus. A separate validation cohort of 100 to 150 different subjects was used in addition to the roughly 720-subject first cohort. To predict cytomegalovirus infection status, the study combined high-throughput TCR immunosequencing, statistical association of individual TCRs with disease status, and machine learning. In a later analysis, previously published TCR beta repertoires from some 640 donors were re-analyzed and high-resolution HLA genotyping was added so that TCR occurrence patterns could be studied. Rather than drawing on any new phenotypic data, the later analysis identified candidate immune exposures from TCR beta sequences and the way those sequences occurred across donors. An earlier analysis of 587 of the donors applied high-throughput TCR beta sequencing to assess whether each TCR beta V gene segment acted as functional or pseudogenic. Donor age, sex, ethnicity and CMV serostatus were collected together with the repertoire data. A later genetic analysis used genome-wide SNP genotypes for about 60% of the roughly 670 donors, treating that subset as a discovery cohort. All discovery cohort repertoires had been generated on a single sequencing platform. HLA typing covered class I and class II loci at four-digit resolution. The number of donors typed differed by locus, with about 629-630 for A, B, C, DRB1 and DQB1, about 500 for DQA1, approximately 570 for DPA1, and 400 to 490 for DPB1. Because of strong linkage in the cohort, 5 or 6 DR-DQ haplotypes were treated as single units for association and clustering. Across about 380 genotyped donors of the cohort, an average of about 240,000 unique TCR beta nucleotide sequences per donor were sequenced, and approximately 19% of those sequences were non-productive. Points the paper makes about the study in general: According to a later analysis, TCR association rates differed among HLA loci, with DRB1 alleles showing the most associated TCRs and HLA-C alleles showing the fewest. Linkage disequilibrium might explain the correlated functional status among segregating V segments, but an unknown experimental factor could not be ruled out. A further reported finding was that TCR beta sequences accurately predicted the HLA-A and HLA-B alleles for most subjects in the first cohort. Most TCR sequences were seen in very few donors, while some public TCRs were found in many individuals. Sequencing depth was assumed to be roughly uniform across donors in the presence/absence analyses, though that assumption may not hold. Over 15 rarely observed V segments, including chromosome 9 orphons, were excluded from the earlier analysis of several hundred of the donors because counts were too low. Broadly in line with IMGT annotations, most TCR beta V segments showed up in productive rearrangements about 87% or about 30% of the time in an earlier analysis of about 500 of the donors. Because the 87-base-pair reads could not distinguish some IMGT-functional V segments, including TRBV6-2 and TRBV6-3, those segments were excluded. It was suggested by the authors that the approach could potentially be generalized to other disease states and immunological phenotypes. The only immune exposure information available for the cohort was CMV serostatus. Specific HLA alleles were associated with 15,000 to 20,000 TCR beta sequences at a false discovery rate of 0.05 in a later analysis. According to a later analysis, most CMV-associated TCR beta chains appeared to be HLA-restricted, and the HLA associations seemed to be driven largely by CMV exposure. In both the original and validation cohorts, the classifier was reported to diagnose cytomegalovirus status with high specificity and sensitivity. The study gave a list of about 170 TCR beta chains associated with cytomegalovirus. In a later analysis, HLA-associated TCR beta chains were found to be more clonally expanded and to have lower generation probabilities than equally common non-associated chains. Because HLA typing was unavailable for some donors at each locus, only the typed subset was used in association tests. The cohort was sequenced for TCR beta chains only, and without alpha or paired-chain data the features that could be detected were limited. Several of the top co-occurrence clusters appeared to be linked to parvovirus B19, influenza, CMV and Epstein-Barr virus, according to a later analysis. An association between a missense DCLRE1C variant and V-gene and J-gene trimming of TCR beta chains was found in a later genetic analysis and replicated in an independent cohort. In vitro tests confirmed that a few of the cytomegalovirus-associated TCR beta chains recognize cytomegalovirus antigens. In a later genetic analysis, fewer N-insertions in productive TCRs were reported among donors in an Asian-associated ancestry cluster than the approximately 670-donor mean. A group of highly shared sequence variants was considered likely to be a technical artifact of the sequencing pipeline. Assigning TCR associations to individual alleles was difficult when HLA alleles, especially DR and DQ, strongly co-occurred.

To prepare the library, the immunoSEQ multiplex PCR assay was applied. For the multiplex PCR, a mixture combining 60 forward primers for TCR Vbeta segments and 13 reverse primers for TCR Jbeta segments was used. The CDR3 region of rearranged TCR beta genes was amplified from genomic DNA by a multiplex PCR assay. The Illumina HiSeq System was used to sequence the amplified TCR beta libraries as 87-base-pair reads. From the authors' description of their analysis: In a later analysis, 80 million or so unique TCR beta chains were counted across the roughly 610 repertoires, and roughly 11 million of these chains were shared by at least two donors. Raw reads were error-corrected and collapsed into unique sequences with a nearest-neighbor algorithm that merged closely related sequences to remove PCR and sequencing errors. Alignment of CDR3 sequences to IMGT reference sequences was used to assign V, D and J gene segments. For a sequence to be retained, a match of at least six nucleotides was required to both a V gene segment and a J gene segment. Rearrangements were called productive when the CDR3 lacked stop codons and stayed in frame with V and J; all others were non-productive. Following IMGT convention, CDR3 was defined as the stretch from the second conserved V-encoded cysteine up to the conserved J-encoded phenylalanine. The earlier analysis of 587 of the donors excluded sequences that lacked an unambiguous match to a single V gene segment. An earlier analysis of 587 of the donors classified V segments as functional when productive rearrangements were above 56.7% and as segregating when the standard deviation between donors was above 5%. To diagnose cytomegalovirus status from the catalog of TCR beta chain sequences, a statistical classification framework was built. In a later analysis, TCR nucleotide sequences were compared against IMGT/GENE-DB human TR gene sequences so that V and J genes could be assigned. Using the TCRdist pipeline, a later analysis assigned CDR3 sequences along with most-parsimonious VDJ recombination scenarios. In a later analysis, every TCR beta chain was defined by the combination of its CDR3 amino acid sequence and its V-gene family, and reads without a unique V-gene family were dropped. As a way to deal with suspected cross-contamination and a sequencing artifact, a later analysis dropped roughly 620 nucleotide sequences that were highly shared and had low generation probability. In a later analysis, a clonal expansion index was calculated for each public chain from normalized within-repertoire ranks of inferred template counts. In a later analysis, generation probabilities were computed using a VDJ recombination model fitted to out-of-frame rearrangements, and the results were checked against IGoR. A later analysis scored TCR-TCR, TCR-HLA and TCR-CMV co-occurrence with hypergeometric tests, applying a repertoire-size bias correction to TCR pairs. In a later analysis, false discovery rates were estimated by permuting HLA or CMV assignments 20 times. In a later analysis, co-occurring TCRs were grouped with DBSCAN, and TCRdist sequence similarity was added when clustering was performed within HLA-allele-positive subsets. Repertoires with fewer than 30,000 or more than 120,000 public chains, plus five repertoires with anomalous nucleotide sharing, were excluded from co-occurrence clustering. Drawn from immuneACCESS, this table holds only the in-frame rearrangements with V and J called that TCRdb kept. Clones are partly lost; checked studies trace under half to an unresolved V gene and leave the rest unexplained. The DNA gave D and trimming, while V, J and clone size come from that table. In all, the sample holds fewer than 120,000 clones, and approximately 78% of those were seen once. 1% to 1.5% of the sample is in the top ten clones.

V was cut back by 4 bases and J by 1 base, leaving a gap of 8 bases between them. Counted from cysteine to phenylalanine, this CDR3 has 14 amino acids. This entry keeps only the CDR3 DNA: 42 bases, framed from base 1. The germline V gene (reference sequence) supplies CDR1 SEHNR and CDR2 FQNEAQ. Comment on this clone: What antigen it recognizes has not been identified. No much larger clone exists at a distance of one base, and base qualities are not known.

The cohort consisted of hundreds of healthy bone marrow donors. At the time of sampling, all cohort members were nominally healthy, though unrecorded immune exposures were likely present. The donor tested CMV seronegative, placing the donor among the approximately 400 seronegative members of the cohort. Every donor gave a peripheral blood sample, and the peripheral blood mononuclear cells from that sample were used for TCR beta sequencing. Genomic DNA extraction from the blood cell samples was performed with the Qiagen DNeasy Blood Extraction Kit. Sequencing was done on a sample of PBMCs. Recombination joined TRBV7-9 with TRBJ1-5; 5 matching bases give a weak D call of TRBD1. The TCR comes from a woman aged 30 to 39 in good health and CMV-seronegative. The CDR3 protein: CASSSTDSNQPQHF. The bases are TGTGCCAGCAGCTCGACAGACAGCAATCAGCCCCAGCATTTT.